This TCR beta chain originates from a study of CD8+CD57+ T cells in acquired aplastic anemia. Study context: CD4+ and CD8+ cells, once sorted, gave DNA averaging about 3 ug. Study conclusions and caveats: Twenty-nine shared CD8+ CDR3s appeared highly expressed within patients' immunodominant clones.

From germline, CDR1 is KGHDR and CDR2 SFDVKD. V was trimmed by 4 bases and J by 1 base, leaving 14 bases between them. CDR3 length: 16 amino acids. Template material for TCR beta VDJ and CDR3 profiling consisted of genomic DNA. TCRdb independently ran MiXCR on the reads; one entry per CDR3 protein. This table holds about 470,000 distinct CDR3 sequences, about a third found once. Those patients picked for sequencing had displayed CD8+CD57+ cell expansion on flow cytometry. All patients had severe acquired aplastic anemia. This clonotype was counted ten times or more. As yet, its antigen is unknown. J is TRBJ2-3 and V is TRBV24-1, with D perhaps TRBD1 (5 bases). The TCR comes from a human donor with aplastic anemia. Sequencing input: sorted CD4+, CD8+, or CD8+CD57+ T cells (not recorded which) from PBMCs. CDR3 sequence (DNA): TGTGCCACCAGTGACCGCGCAGGGATCCGCACAGATACGCAGTATTTT. Its protein product is CATSDRAGIRTDTQYF.